A selection of T cell receptor beta chains follows, all from one sample in a study of blood T cell repertoires in COVID-19. Here immunoSEQ multiplex PCR was the method, and the copy in TCRdb shows in-frame clones only, minus some. The top ten hold 8.5% to 9.5% of the sample, which has 120,000 to 150,000 clones, approximately 90% seen once. Sequences were obtained from peripheral blood. The source is a woman aged 45-65 years with active or convalescent COVID-19. Each CDR3 is given with its conserved first and last residue.

>TRBV18|TRBJ1-1
CASSPGTANTEAFF
>TRBV5-1|TRBJ2-3
CASSLPPGGSTDTQYF
>TRBV5-4|TRBJ1-1
CATRGQSMNTEAFF
>TRBV19|TRBJ2-4
CASTRTEENIQYF
>TRBV27|TRBJ1-2
CASSPSLPGGYTF
>TRBV3-1/TRBV3-2|TRBJ1-1
CASSLTGVNTEAFF
>TRBV9|TRBJ2-2
CASSANERDTGELFF
>TRBV27|TRBJ1-5
CASSADRGYSNQPQHF
>TRBV5-1|TRBJ2-7
CASSLIERGEQYF
>TRBV11-2|TRBJ2-7
CASSLASASYEQYF
>TRBV4-2|TRBJ1-6
CASSQEARPGGNSPLHF
>TRBV5-4|TRBJ2-7
CASSTTASSLNEQYF
>TRBV7-3|TRBJ1-1
CASSFSTGMNTEAFF
>TRBV30|TRBJ1-1
CAWSLLGKRTEAFF
>TRBV19|TRBJ1-5
CASSIRTQQGNQPQHF
>TRBV30|TRBJ2-4
CAWSRTSGRPLAKNIQYF
>TRBV28|TRBJ1-1
CASSRRQGRGNTEAFF
>TRBV7-3|TRBJ2-5
CASSLTGSLPGRETQYF
>TRBV10-3|TRBJ1-3
CAIRPTGESSGNTIYF
>TRBV10-3|TRBJ1-1
CAISLQGNTEAFF
>TRBV30|TRBJ1-2
CAWSETGFYGYTF
>TRBV6-2/TRBV6-3|TRBJ2-2
CASSPRPSAHGELFF